This T cell receptor beta chain was captured in a study of cytotoxic CD8 clonotypes in ibrutinib-treated CLL. Study outcomes and limitations: With treatment, public clonotypes, which were uncommon, either contracted or remained stable. Sustained-remission patients were sampled at different times than progressing patients were. At the start, clonality exceeded age-matched healthy donors and followed circulating CD8+ T-cell counts.

The assay was immunoSEQ multiplex PCR, and TCRdb's table has in-frame clones only and misses some. Of 150,000 to 250,000 clones in the sample, around 72% were seen once. The CDR3 extends over 13 amino acids. V was pared by 0 bases and J by 15 bases, with 7 bases of the junction left unmatched. From germline, CDR1 is SGHNT and CDR2 YYREEE (reference sequence). Regarding this clone: The target antigen is unknown.

This clonotype originated in a human donor with chronic lymphocytic leukemia. Sequenced material: PBMCs, taken after 24 months of ibrutinib treatment. The genes are TRBV5-4 and TRBJ2-4; TRBD2 matches at 9 bases. The CDR3 nucleotides are TGTGCCAGCAGCTTGGGCGCGGGGGGGCGGTGGTACTTC. Encoded protein: CASSLGAGGRWYF.